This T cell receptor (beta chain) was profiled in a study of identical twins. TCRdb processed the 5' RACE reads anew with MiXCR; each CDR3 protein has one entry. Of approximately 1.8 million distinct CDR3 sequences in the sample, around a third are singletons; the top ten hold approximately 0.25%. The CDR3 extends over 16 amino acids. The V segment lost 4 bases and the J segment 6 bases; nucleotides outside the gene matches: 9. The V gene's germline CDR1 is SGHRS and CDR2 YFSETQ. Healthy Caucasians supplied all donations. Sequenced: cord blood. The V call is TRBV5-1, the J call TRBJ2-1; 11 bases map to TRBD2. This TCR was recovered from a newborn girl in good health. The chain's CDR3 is CASSLEPTSGGNEQFF. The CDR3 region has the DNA TGCGCCAGCAGCCTGGAACCCACTAGCGGGGGCAATGAGCAGTTCTTC.